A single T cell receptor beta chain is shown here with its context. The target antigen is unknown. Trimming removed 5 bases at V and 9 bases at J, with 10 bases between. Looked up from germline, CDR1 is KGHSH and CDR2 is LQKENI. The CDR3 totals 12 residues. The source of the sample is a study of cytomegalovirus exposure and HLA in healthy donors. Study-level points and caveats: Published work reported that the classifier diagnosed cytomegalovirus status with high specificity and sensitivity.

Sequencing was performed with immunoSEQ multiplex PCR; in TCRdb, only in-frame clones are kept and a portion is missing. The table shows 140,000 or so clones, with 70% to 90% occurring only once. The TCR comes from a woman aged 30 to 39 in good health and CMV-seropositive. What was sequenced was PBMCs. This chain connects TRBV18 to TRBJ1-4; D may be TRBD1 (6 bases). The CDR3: CASSAQGQKLFF. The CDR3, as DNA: TGTGCCAGCTCAGCCCAGGGGCAAAAACTGTTTTTT.